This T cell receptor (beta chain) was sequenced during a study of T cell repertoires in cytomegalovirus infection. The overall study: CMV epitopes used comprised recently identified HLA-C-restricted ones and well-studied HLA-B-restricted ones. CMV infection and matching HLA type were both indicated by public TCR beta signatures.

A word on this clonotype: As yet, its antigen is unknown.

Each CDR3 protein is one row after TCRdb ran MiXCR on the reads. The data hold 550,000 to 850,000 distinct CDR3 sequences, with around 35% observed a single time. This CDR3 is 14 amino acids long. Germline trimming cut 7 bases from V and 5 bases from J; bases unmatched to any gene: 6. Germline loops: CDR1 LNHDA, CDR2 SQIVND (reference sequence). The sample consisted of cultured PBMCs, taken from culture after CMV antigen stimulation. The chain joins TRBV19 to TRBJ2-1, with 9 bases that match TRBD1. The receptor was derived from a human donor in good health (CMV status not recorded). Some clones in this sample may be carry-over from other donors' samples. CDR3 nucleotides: TGTGCCAGTACTTGGACAGGGGCTAACAATGAGCAGTTCTTC. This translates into CASTWTGANNEQFF.